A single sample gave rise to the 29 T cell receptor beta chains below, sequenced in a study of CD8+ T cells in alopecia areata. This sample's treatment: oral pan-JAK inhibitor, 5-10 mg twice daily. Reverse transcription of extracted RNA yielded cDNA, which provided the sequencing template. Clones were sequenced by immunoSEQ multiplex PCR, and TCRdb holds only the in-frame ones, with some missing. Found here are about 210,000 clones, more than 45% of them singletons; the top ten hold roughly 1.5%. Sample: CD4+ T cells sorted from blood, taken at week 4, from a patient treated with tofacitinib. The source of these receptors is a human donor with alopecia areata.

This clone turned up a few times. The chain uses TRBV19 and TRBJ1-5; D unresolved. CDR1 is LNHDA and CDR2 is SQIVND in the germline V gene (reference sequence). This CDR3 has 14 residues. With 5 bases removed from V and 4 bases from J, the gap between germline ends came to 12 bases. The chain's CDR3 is CASSPRTGNQPQHF. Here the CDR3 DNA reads TGTGCCAGTAGTCCCAGGACGGGTAATCAGCCCCAGCATTTT.

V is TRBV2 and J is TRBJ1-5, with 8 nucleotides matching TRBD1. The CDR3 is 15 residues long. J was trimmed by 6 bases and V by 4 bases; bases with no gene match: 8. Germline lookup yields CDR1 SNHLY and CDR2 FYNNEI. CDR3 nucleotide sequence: TGTGCCAGCAGTGTGACAGGGGACAAACGTCAGCCCCAGCATTTT. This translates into CASSVTGDKRQPQHF. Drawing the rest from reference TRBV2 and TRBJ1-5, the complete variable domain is EPEVTQTPSHQVTQMGQEVILRCVPISNHLYFYWYRQILGQKVEFLVSFYNNEISEKSEIFDDQFSVERPDGSNFTLKIRSTKLEDSAMYFCASSVTGDKRQPQHFGDGTRLSIL.

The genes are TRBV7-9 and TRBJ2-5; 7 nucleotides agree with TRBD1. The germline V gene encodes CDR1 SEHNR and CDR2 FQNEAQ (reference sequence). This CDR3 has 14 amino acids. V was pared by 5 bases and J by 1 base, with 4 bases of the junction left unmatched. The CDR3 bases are TGTGCCAGCAGCCCACAGGGGTCCCAAGAGACCCAGTACTTC. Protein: CASSPQGSQETQYF.

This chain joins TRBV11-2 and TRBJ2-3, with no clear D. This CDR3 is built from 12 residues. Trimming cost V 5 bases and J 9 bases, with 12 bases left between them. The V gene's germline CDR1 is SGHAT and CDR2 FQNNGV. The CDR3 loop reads CASSPLRATQYF. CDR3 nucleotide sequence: TGTGCCAGCAGCCCCCTTCGGGCGACGCAGTATTTT.

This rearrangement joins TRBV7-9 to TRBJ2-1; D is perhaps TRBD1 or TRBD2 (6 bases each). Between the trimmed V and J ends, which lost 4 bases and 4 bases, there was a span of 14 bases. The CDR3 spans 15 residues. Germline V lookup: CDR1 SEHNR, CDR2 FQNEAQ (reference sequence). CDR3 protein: CASSSGAGVYNEQFF. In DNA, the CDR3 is TGTGCCAGCAGCTCGGGGGCAGGCGTATACAATGAGCAGTTCTTC. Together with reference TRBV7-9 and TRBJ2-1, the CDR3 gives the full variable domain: DTGVSQNPRHKITKRGQNVTFRCDPISEHNRLYWYRQTLGQGPEFLTYFQNEAQLEKSRLLSDRFSAERPKGSFSTLEIQRTEQGDSAMYLCASSSGAGVYNEQFFGPGTRLTVL.

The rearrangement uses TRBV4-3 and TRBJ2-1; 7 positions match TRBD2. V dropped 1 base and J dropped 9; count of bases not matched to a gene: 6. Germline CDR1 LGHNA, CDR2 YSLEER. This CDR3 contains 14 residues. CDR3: CASSQGLAVREQFF. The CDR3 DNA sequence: TGCGCCAGCAGCCAAGGACTAGCTGTTCGTGAGCAGTTCTTC.

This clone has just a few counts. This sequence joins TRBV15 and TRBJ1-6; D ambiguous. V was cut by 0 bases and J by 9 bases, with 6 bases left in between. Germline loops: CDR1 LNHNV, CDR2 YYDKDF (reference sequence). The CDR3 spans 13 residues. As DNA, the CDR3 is TGTGCCACCAGCAGAGATCTGGTTTCACCCCTCCACTTT. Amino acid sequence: CATSRDLVSPLHF. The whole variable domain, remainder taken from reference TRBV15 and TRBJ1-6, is DAMVIQNPRYQVTQFGKPVTLSCSQTLNHNVMYWYQQKSSQAPKLLFHYYDKDFNNEADTPDNFQSRRPNTSFCFLDIRSPGLGDTAMYLCATSRDLVSPLHFGNGTRLTVT.

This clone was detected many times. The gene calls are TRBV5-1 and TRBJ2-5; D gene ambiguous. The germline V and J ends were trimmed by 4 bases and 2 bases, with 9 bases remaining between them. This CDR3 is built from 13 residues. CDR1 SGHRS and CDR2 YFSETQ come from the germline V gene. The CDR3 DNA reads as TGCGCCAGCAGCCCACGGTTACAAGAGACCCAGTACTTC. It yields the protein CASSPRLQETQYF.

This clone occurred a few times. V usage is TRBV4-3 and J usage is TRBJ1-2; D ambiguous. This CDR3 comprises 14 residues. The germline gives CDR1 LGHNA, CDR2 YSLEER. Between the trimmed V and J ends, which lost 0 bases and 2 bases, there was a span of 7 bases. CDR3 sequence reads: CASSQEGGNYGYTF. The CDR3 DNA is TGCGCCAGCAGCCAAGAAGGAGGAAACTATGGCTACACCTTC.

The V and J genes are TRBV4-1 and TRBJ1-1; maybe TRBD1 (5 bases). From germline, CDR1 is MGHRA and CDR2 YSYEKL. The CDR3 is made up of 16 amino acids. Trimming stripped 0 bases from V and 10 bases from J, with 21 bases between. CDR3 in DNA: TGCGCCAGCAGCCAAGATCCCTCACTGCGGGCAGGGAGAGCTTTCTTT. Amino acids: CASSQDPSLRAGRAFF.

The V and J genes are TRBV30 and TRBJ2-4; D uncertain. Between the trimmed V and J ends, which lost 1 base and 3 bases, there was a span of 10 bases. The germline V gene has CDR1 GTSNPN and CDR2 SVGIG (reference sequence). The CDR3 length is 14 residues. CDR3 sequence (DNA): TGTGCCTGGAGTGGATCGCTAGGCAAAAACATTCAGTACTTC. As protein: CAWSGSLGKNIQYF.

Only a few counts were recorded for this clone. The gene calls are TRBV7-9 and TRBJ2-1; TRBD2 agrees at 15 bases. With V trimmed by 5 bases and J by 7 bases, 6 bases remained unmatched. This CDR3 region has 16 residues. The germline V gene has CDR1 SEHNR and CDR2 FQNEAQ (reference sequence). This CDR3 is CASSPRTSGGGNEQFF. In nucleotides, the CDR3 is TGTGCCAGCAGCCCCAGGACTAGCGGGGGGGGTAATGAGCAGTTCTTC.

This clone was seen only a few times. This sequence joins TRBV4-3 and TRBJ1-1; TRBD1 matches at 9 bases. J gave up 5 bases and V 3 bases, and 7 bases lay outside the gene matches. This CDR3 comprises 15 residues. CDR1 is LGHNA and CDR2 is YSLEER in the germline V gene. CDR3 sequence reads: CASSQTGTGNTEAFF. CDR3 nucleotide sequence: TGCGCCAGCAGCCAGACCGGGACAGGGAATACTGAAGCTTTCTTT.

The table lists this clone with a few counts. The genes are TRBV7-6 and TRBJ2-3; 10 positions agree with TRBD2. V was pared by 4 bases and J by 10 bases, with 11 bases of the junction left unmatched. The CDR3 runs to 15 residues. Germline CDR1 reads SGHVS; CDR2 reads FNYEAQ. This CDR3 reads CASSSGTSASGAQYF. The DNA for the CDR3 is TGTGCCAGCAGCTCCGGGACTAGCGCCTCTGGGGCGCAGTATTTT.

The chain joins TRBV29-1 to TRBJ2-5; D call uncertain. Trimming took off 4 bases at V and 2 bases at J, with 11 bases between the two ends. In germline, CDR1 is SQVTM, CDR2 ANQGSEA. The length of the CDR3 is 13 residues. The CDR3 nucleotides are TGCAGCGTTGGTCTTCGGCAGCAAGAGACCCAGTACTTC. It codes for CSVGLRQQETQYF.

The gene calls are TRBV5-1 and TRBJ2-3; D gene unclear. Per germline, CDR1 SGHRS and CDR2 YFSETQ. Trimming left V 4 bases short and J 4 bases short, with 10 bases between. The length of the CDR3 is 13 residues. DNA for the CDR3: TGCGCCAGCAGCCCGCGACCTTCAGATACGCAGTATTTT. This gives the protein CASSPRPSDTQYF.

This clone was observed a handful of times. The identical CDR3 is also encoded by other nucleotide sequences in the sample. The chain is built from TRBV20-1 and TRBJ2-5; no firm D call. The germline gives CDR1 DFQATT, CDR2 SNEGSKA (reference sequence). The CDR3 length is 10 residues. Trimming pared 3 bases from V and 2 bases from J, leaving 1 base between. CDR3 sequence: CSASQETQYF. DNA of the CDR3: TGCAGTGCTAGTCAAGAGACCCAGTACTTC.

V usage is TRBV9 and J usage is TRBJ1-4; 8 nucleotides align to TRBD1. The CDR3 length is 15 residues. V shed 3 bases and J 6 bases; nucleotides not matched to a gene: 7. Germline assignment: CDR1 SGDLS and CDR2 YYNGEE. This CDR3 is CASSARDRSDEKLFF. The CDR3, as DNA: TGTGCCAGCAGCGCCCGGGACAGGTCGGATGAAAAACTGTTTTTT. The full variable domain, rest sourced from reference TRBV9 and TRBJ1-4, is DSGVTQTPKHLITATGQRVTLRCSPRSGDLSVYWYQQSLDQGLQFLIQYYNGEERAKGNILERFSAQQFPDLHSELNLSSLELGDSALYFCASSARDRSDEKLFFGSGTQLSVL.

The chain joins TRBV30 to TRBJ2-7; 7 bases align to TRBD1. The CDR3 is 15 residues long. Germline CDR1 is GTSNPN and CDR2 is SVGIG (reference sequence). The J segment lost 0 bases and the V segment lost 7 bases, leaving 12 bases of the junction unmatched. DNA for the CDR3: TGTGCCTTTCAACCCGGGACAGTGACCTCCTACGAGCAGTACTTC. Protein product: CAFQPGTVTSYEQYF.

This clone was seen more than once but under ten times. This CDR3 reads CASRVPNTEAFF. In DNA form, the CDR3 reads TGTGCCAGCAGGGTCCCGAACACTGAAGCTTTCTTT. V gene TRBV6-1 combines with J gene TRBJ1-1; D is unresolved. Germline CDR1 MNHNS, CDR2 SASEGT. This CDR3 has 12 residues. Trimming removed 6 bases at V and 1 base at J, with 6 bases between.

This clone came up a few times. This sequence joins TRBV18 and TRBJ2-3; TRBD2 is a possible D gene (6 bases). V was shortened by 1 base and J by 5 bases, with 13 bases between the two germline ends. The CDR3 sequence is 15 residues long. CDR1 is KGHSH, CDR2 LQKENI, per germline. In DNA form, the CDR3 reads TGTGCCAGCTCACCACTGGCGGGGCGAGGAGATACGCAGTATTTT. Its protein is CASSPLAGRGDTQYF.

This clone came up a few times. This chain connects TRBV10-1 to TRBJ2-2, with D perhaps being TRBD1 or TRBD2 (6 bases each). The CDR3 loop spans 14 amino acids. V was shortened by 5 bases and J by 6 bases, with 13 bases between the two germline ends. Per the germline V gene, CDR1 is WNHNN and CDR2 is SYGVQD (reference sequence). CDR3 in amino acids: CASSNAGGSGELFF. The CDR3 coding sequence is TGCGCCAGCAGTAATGCCGGGGGCTCCGGGGAGCTGTTTTTT.

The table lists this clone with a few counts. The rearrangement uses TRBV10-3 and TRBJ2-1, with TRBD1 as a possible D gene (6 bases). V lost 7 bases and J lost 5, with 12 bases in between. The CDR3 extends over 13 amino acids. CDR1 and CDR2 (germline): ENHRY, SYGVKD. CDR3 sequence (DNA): TGTGCCATCACCCGGGACACCAACAATGAGCAGTTCTTC. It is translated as CAITRDTNNEQFF.

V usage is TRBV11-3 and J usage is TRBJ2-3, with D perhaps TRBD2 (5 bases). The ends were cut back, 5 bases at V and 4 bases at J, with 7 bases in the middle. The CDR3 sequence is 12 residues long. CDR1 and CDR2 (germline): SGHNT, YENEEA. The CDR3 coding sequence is TGTGCCAGCAGCCAGGACTCAGATACGCAGTATTTT. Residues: CASSQDSDTQYF.

The CDR3 is CASSFGQGRDTQYF. The CDR3 DNA sequence: TGCGCCAGCAGCTTCGGACAGGGAAGAGATACGCAGTATTTT. This chain joins TRBV5-1 and TRBJ2-3; 8 nucleotides align to TRBD1. The junction had 4 bases not matched to a gene; V was cut back by 2 bases and J by 5 bases. The germline V gene has CDR1 SGHRS and CDR2 YFSETQ. The CDR3 has 14 residues.

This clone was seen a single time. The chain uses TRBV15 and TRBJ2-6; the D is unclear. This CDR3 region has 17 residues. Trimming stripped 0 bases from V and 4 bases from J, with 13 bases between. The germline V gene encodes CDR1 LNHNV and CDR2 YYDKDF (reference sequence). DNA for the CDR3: TGTGCCACCAGCAGAGACCTGAAACCAGGAGGGGCCAACGTCCTGACTTTC. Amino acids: CATSRDLKPGGANVLTF.

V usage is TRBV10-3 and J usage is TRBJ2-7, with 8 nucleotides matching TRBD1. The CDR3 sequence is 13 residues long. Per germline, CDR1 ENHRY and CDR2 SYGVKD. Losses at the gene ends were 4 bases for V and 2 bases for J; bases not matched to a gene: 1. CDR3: CAISGQGTYEQYF. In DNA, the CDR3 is TGTGCCATCAGTGGACAGGGGACCTACGAGCAGTACTTC.

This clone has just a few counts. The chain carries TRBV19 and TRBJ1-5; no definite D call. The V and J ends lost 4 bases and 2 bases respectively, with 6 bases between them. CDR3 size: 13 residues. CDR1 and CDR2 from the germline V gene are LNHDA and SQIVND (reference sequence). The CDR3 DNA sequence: TGTGCCAGTAGTAACGGGGGCAATCAGCCCCAGCATTTT. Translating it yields CASSNGGNQPQHF.

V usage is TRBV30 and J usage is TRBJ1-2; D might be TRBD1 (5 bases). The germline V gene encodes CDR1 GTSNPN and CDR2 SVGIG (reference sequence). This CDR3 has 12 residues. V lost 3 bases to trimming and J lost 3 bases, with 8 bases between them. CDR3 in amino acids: CAWRGRHYGYTF. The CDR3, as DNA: TGTGCCTGGAGGGGACGACACTATGGCTACACCTTC.